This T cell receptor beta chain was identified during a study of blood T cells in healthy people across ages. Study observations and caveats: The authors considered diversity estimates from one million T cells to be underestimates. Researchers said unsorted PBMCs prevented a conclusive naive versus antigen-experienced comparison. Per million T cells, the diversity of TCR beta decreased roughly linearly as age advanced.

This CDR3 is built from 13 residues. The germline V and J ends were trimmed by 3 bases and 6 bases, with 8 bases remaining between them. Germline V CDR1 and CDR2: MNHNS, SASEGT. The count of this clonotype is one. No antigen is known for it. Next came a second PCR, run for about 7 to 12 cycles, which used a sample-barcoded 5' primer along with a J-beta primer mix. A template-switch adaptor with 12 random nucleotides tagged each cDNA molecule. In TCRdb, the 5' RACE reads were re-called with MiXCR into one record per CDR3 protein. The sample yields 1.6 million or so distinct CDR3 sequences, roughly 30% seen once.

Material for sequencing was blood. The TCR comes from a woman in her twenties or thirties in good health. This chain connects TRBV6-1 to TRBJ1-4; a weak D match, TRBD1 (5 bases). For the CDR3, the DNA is TGTGCCAGCAGTGAGGTGACAGATGAAAAACTGTTTTTT. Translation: CASSEVTDEKLFF.